The next 12 T cell receptor beta chains were all read from a single sample in a study of blood T cell repertoires in COVID-19. Profiling relied on immunoSEQ multiplex PCR, and the TCRdb table lists in-frame clones only, not all of them. The sample lists around 30,000 clones, roughly 91% seen once, with approximately 20% in the top ten. Input material: peripheral blood. All receptors derive from an elderly man with acute or convalescent COVID-19.

The chain joins TRBV28 to TRBJ2-6; D is uncertain. The germline V gene has CDR1 MDHEN and CDR2 SYDVKM. V shed 8 bases and J shed 1 base, with 6 bases lying between them. This CDR3 has 13 residues. The CDR3 spells CASVYSGANVLTF. CDR3 DNA: TGTGCCAGCGTTTATTCTGGGGCCAACGTCCTGACTTTC. Supplemented by reference TRBV28 and TRBJ2-6, the full variable domain reads DVKVTQSSRYLVKRTGEKVFLECVQDMDHENMFWYRQDPGLGLRLIYFSYDVKMKEKGDIPEGYSVSREKKERFSLILESASTNQTSMYLCASVYSGANVLTFGAGSRLTVL.

The rearrangement links TRBV5-6 to TRBJ1-3, with 7 bases fitting TRBD1. The CDR3 covers 17 residues. J gave up 4 bases and V 3 bases, and 13 bases lay outside the gene matches. CDR1 and CDR2 from the germline V gene are SGHDT and YYEEEE. As DNA, the CDR3 is TGTGCCAGCAGCTCACGGCCTCCAGGGGGAAGAGGAAACACCATATATTTT. As protein: CASSSRPPGGRGNTIYF.

The genes are TRBV7-9 and TRBJ2-1; a possible D gene is TRBD1 (6 bases). In germline, CDR1 is SEHNR, CDR2 FQNEAQ (reference sequence). The V gene lost 6 bases and the J gene lost 10 bases, with 13 bases spanning the gap. CDR3 length equals 12 residues. This CDR3 reads CASSPGVGEQFF. CDR3 bases: TGTGCCAGCAGTCCAGGGGTGGGCGAGCAGTTCTTC.

The V and J genes are TRBV4-1 and TRBJ1-3; D is uncertain. The germline V gene encodes CDR1 MGHRA and CDR2 YSYEKL. This CDR3 has 16 amino acids. V lost 1 base and J lost 0, with 10 bases in between. The CDR3 is CASSQGERSSGNTIYF. The CDR3 bases are TGCGCCAGCAGCCAAGGTGAACGGAGCTCTGGAAACACCATATATTTT.

The chain links TRBV5-1 to TRBJ2-7; TRBD1 matches at 9 bases. V gave up 5 bases and J gave up 2 bases; unmatched junction bases: 2. Per germline, CDR1 SGHRS and CDR2 YFSETQ. CDR3 length equals 13 residues. The CDR3 DNA sequence: TGCGCCAGCAGGGGACAGGGCACCTACGAGCAGTACTTC. It specifies CASRGQGTYEQYF. Looking up the rest from reference TRBV5-1 and TRBJ2-7 gives the full variable domain: KAGVTQTPRYLIKTRGQQVTLSCSPISGHRSVSWYQQTPGQGLQFLFEYFSETQRNKGNFPGRFSGRQFSNSRSEMNVSTLELGDSALYLCASRGQGTYEQYFGPGTRLTVT.

This clone was recorded a few times. V is TRBV10-2 and J is TRBJ1-1, with D uncertain. The CDR3 has 16 residues. Trimming shortened V by 0 bases and J by 0 bases, and 11 bases separated the two germline ends. Germline assignment: CDR1 WSHSY and CDR2 SAAADI. The CDR3 region is CASSESFAAVNTEAFF. The CDR3 DNA sequence: TGCGCCAGCAGTGAGTCCTTTGCGGCGGTGAACACTGAAGCTTTCTTT.

The gene calls are TRBV4-1 and TRBJ2-7; 7 bases are shared with TRBD1. The CDR3 spans 14 residues. Germline V CDR1 and CDR2: MGHRA, YSYEKL. The ends lost 5 bases at V and 3 bases at J; junction bases unmatched: 7. The CDR3 sequence is CASSSRTGYYEQYF. CDR3 coding DNA: TGCGCCAGCAGCTCCCGGACAGGTTACTACGAGCAGTACTTC.

This chain joins TRBV19 and TRBJ1-5; D remains unclear. Trimming took off 7 bases at V and 5 bases at J, with 18 bases between the two ends. Germline CDR1 is LNHDA and CDR2 is SQIVND (reference sequence). The CDR3 is made up of 15 amino acids. DNA for the CDR3: TGTGCCAGTACCTCGGACGGAGGAGTAGATCAGCCCCAGCATTTT. This encodes CASTSDGGVDQPQHF. Full variable domain (remainder filled in from reference TRBV19 and TRBJ1-5): DGGITQSPKYLFRKEGQNVTLSCEQNLNHDAMYWYRQDPGQGLRLIYYSQIVNDFQKGDIAEGYSVSREKKESFPLTVTSAQKNPTAFYLCASTSDGGVDQPQHFGDGTRLSIL.

This clone occurred a few times. The gene calls are TRBV7-8 and TRBJ1-5; D is ambiguous. Trimming took off 1 base at V and 9 bases at J, with 16 bases between the two ends. This CDR3 contains 15 residues. Per the germline V gene, CDR1 is SGHVS and CDR2 is FQNEAQ. The CDR3 loop reads CASSLERSTGRPQHF. The CDR3 bases are TGTGCCAGCAGCTTAGAAAGGTCAACCGGGAGGCCCCAGCATTTT.

The genes are TRBV29-1 and TRBJ2-7, with D perhaps matching TRBD1 (6 bases). The CDR3 is 13 amino acids. The ends were cut back, 6 bases at V and 0 bases at J, with 12 bases in the middle. Germline assignment: CDR1 SQVTM and CDR2 ANQGSEA. Here the CDR3 DNA reads TGCAGCGTCTCCCGGGGACACTCCTACGAGCAGTACTTC. It specifies CSVSRGHSYEQYF.

This rearrangement joins TRBV2 to TRBJ1-1; 8 bases fit TRBD1. V trimming: 8 bases; J trimming: 10 bases; junction bases outside the gene matches: 6. The germline gives CDR1 SNHLY, CDR2 FYNNEI. The CDR3 contains 11 residues. CDR3 bases: TGTGCCAGCTTGGAAGACAGGGGAGCTTTCTTT. The encoded protein is CASLEDRGAFF.

This chain links TRBV30 with TRBJ1-6; TRBD1 is a possible D gene (5 bases). The CDR3 totals 16 residues. Germline CDR1 GTSNPN, CDR2 SVGIG (reference sequence). Deletions cut 0 bases from V and 0 bases from J, with 9 bases between. This CDR3 reads CAWSVRGSSYNSPLHF. The CDR3 DNA reads TGTGCCTGGAGTGTTAGGGGAAGCTCCTATAATTCACCCCTCCACTTT. The full variable domain, completed using reference TRBV30 and TRBJ1-6, is SQTIHQWPATLVQPVGSPLSLECTVEGTSNPNLYWYRQAAGRGLQLLFYSVGIGQISSEVPQNLSASRPQDRQFILSSKKLLLSDSGFYLCAWSVRGSSYNSPLHFGNGTRLTVT.